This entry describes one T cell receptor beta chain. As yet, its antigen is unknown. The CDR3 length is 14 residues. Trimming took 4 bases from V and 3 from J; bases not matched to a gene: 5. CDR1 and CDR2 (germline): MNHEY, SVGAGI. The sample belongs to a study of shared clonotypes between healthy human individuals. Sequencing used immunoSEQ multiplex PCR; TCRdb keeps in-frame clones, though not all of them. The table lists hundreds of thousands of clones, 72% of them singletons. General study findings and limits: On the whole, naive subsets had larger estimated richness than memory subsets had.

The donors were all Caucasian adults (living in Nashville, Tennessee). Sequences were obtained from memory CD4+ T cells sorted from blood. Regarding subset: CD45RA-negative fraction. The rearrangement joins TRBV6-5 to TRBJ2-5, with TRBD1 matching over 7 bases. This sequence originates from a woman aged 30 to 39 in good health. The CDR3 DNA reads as TGTGCCAGCAGTTGGACAGGTAGTGAAGAGACCCAGTACTTC. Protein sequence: CASSWTGSEETQYF.